These T cell receptor beta chains were read from a single sample in a study of T cell responses to AZD1222 COVID-19 vaccine. The protocol was immunoSEQ multiplex PCR, while the TCRdb copy is restricted to in-frame clones and leaves out a portion. The sample holds more than 100,000 clones, about nine tenths seen once. The sample was peripheral blood, taken on day 0 of AZD1222 vaccination. The receptor set was obtained from an adult in good health. Both conserved end residues are part of each CDR3. A D gene is named only where the DNA matches it firmly. For some rows the clone size is stated as once, few or many, or as a class when expanded; others skip it.

D gene	J gene	clone size	CDR3 length	V gene	CDR3 DNA	CDR3 protein
.	TRBJ2-7	.	15	TRBV6-5	TGTGCCAGCAGTTACTCGAACAGGGTCTCCTACGAGCAGTACTTC	CASSYSNRVSYEQYF
.	TRBJ2-2	.	13	TRBV18	TGTGCCAGCTCACTCCAGAACACCGGGGAGCTGTTTTTT	CASSLQNTGELFF
.	TRBJ1-5	.	15	TRBV6-5	TGTGCCAGCAGCCTAGGGCAGGAAGGGAGTCAGCCCCAGCATTTT	CASSLGQEGSQPQHF
.	TRBJ2-7	.	14	TRBV6-2/TRBV6-3	TGTGCCAGCAGTGACCGTGGGGGGTTCTACGAGCAGTACTTC	CASSDRGGFYEQYF
TRBD1	TRBJ1-4	.	15	TRBV27	TGTGCCAGCAGTTTCGAGGGGGCGAAGCGTGAAAAACTGTTTTTT	CASSFEGAKREKLFF
.	TRBJ1-1	.	12	TRBV24-1	TGTGCCACCAGTGAGCGGGGCACTGAAGCTTTCTTT	CATSERGTEAFF
.	TRBJ2-2	.	17	TRBV2	TGTGCCAGCAGCGTCCCGGACTACACAATTAACACCGGGGAGCTGTTTTTT	CASSVPDYTINTGELFF
TRBD1	TRBJ2-5	few	17	TRBV6-2/TRBV6-3	TGTGCCAGCAGTTACTTGTCGGGACAGGGTTTCCAAGAGACCCAGTACTTC	CASSYLSGQGFQETQYF
.	TRBJ1-5	.	13	TRBV4-3	TGCGCCAGCAGCCTAAGGGTGGATCAGCCCCAGCATTTT	CASSLRVDQPQHF
.	TRBJ2-7	.	15	TRBV30	TGTGCCTGGAGTTCTAGGGTAGCGGCATCCTACGAGCAGTACTTC	CAWSSRVAASYEQYF
.	TRBJ1-5	.	16	TRBV5-6	TGTGCCAGCAGCTTGTCAGACATGGTAACCAATCAGCCCCAGCATTTT	CASSLSDMVTNQPQHF
.	TRBJ2-7	once	17	TRBV4-3	TGCGCCAGCAGCCCACAAAGACCTAGGGGGTTTTCCTACGAGCAGTACTTC	CASSPQRPRGFSYEQYF
TRBD1	TRBJ1-4	.	15	TRBV7-9	TGTGCCAGCAGCTTGGACAGGGAGTCGAATGAAAAACTGTTTTTT	CASSLDRESNEKLFF
.	TRBJ1-5	.	16	TRBV11-2	TGTGCCAGCAGCTTAGATTTCAGGGCCCCCAATCAGCCCCAGCATTTT	CASSLDFRAPNQPQHF
TRBD2	TRBJ2-5	.	15	TRBV7-9	TGTGCCAGCAGCTTAGGGACTAGCGGGAAAGAGACCCAGTACTTC	CASSLGTSGKETQYF
.	TRBJ2-3	.	17	TRBV7-2	TGTGCCAGCAGCTTAGTATGGCGGGGAGCGGTAGGGGATACGCAGTATTTT	CASSLVWRGAVGDTQYF
.	TRBJ1-2	.	13	TRBV28	TGTGCCAGCAGGACGGGAACTTTTAGTGGCTACACCTTC	CASRTGTFSGYTF
.	TRBJ1-3	.	15	TRBV5-1	TGCGCCAGCAGCTTGTGGGGGTCCCACGGGGACACCATATATTTT	CASSLWGSHGDTIYF
.	TRBJ2-7	.	14	TRBV5-1	TGCGCCAGCAGCTCGTCGGCCAGGGACTACGAGCAGTACTTC	CASSSSARDYEQYF
.	TRBJ1-5	.	16	TRBV5-6	TGTGCCAGCAGCGCGTTCCTCAGGGACAGCAATCAGCCCCAGCATTTT	CASSAFLRDSNQPQHF
TRBD1	TRBJ1-4	.	15	TRBV6-5	TGTGCCAGCAGTATCGCCGGGACAGGGTATGAAAAACTGTTTTTT	CASSIAGTGYEKLFF
.	TRBJ1-4	.	15	TRBV28	TGTGCCAGCAGTGGATCGGACTCAACTAATGAAAAACTGTTTTTT	CASSGSDSTNEKLFF
.	TRBJ2-5	.	13	TRBV9	TGTGCCAGCAGCCCCTTAGGGGAAGAGACCCAGTACTTC	CASSPLGEETQYF
.	TRBJ2-3	.	16	TRBV3-1/TRBV3-2	TGTGCCAGCAGCCAAGAACTCCCCGAAGCTGGAGATACGCAGTATTTT	CASSQELPEAGDTQYF
TRBD2	TRBJ2-7	.	16	TRBV13	TGTGCCAGCAGCCCCTCCGGGACTAGAGGGCCCAGCGAGCAGTACTTC	CASSPSGTRGPSEQYF
.	TRBJ2-2	.	11	TRBV2	TGTGCCAGCAGTGAAACCGGGGAGCTGTTTTTT	CASSETGELFF
.	TRBJ1-1	.	13	TRBV5-4	TGTGCCAGCAGCTTGTGGAGGAGTACTGAAGCTTTCTTT	CASSLWRSTEAFF
.	TRBJ1-1	.	13	TRBV29-1	TGCAGCGTCCTCCGCCGGGAGAACACTGAAGCTTTCTTT	CSVLRRENTEAFF
TRBD2	TRBJ2-7	.	16	TRBV2	TGTGCCAGCAGTCCACTAGCGGGGGGGATCGAGTACGAGCAGTACTTC	CASSPLAGGIEYEQYF
TRBD2	TRBJ2-1	.	15	TRBV10-3	TGTGCCACCCAAGGGGAGCGGGAGAGCTACAATGAGCAGTTCTTC	CATQGERESYNEQFF
.	TRBJ2-5	once	13	TRBV12-3/TRBV12-4	TGTGCCAGCAGCTCCCCTAGGCCGGGGACCCAGTACTTC	CASSSPRPGTQYF
TRBD1	TRBJ2-7	.	14	TRBV19	TGTGCCAGTAGTATCGGGACAGGGTCCCACGAGCAGTACTTC	CASSIGTGSHEQYF
TRBD1	TRBJ1-2	.	14	TRBV18	TGTGCCAGCTCGCGAGGAACAGGGGGCGCGGGCTACACCTTC	CASSRGTGGAGYTF
.	TRBJ1-2	once	14	TRBV4-3	TGCGCCAGCAGCCAAGCATATACCCACTATGGCTACACCTTC	CASSQAYTHYGYTF
.	TRBJ1-2	.	15	TRBV19	TGTGCCAGTAGTACCCACCGACAGGTTAACTATGGCTACACCTTC	CASSTHRQVNYGYTF
TRBD2	TRBJ2-5	.	20	TRBV4-1	TGCGCCAGCAGCCAAGGTTACCTTGGCGGGGGGGACGGCTACCAAGAGACCCAGTACTTC	CASSQGYLGGGDGYQETQYF
.	TRBJ1-1	few	16	TRBV5-4	TGTGCCAGCAGCTTTAGGGCAGGGCCTCGTTCTTCTGAAGCTTTCTTT	CASSFRAGPRSSEAFF
.	TRBJ1-6	.	16	TRBV24-1	TGTGCCACCAGGGGGCAGGGAGGGACCTATAATTCACCCCTCCACTTT	CATRGQGGTYNSPLHF
.	TRBJ2-2	few	15	TRBV25-1	TGTGCCAGCAGTGAATTTGCCACTGGGACCGGGGAGCTGTTTTTT	CASSEFATGTGELFF
.	TRBJ2-2	.	14	TRBV9	TGTGCCAGCAGCGTAGCGGAGGCAACCGGGGAGCTGTTTTTT	CASSVAEATGELFF
.	TRBJ1-5	.	15	TRBV28	TGTGCCAGCAGGGAAGGGGTGGGGGGTATACAGCCCCAGCATTTT	CASREGVGGIQPQHF
.	TRBJ1-2	.	12	TRBV6-5	TGTGCCAGCAGGGGAGACAACTATGGCTACACCTTC	CASRGDNYGYTF
.	TRBJ1-2	.	13	TRBV4-2	TGTGCCAGCAGCCAAGATAGGGGGGATGGCTACACCTTC	CASSQDRGDGYTF
.	TRBJ2-3	.	13	TRBV29-1	TGCAGCGTTGAGACGCAGCAGGGAGATACGCAGTATTTT	CSVETQQGDTQYF
.	TRBJ1-5	.	18	TRBV5-1	TGCGCCAGCAGCTTGAACCCCCAAGATCGACAGGTCCCTCAGCCCCAGCATTTT	CASSLNPQDRQVPQPQHF
.	TRBJ2-1	.	15	TRBV28	TGTGCCAGCAGCGCCGAGAGTAGCTCCTACAATGAGCAGTTCTTC	CASSAESSSYNEQFF